Following are 32 T cell receptor beta chains from one sample sequenced in a study of blood T cells in healthy people across ages. Next came a second PCR, run for roughly 7 to 12 cycles, which used a sample-barcoded 5' primer along with a J-beta primer mix. TCRdb independently ran MiXCR on the 5' RACE reads; one entry per CDR3 protein. The sample comprises about a million distinct CDR3 sequences, 51% of which are singletons, and 20% to 25% rests with the top ten. The sample taken for sequencing was blood. All receptors derive from a woman aged 55 to 70 in good health.

The rearrangement joins TRBV16 to TRBJ1-1, with D unclear. Germline V gene sequence: CDR1 KGHSY, CDR2 FQNENV. CDR3 size: 13 residues. Trimming shortened V by 0 bases and J by 5 bases, and 7 bases separated the two germline ends. The CDR3 nucleotides read TGTGCCAGCAGCCAATCGGGAGGTACTGAAGCTTTCTTT. Amino acids: CASSQSGGTEAFF.

This clonotype occurred once. The junction departs from the called germline gene at one end, perhaps through a read error. V is TRBV29-1 and J is TRBJ2-5; D gene unclear. CDR1 is SQVTM and CDR2 is ANQGSEA in the germline V gene. CDR3 length: 13 amino acids. The CDR3, as DNA: TGCAGCGTCCACCCGGACGGAAGTGTGACCAAGTACTTC. Amino acids: CSVHPDGSVTKYF.

The chain couples TRBV3-1 to TRBJ2-2; D might be TRBD1 (6 bases). CDR3 length: 17 amino acids. The germline gives CDR1 LGHDT, CDR2 YNNKEL (reference sequence). V was trimmed by 0 bases and J by 3 bases, leaving 14 bases between them. CDR3 sequence reads: CASSQEVGQGYTGELFF. For the CDR3, the DNA is TGTGCCAGCAGCCAAGAGGTGGGCCAGGGGTACACCGGGGAGCTGTTTTTT.

This rearrangement joins TRBV5-5 to TRBJ2-7, with 9 bases matching TRBD1. V was pared by 4 bases and J by 5 bases, with 10 bases of the junction left unmatched. The CDR3 loop spans 15 amino acids. In germline, CDR1 is SGHKS, CDR2 YYEKEE (reference sequence). The CDR3 protein is CASSQTGTGRHEQYF. In DNA, the CDR3 is TGTGCCAGCAGCCAAACCGGGACAGGGCGACACGAGCAGTACTTC.

The chain couples TRBV18 to TRBJ1-1; 8 bases map to TRBD1. V shed 3 bases, J shed 4 bases, and the junction held 7 bases outside the gene matches. The CDR3 totals 15 residues. Germline V gives CDR1 KGHSH, CDR2 LQKENI. This chain's CDR3 is CASSPMDRVITEAFF. CDR3 sequence (DNA): TGTGCCAGCTCACCGATGGACAGGGTTATCACTGAAGCTTTCTTT.

This clonotype has more than one count but fewer than ten. The rearrangement uses TRBV6-5 and TRBJ2-7; no clear D gene. The germline V and J ends were trimmed by 2 bases and 1 base, with 9 bases remaining between them. This CDR3 has 14 amino acids. CDR1 and CDR2 from the germline V gene are MNHEY and SVGAGI. The CDR3, as DNA: TGTGCCAGCAGTTACGGATTCAGGTCCTACGAGCAGTACTTC. Residues: CASSYGFRSYEQYF.

A single count supports this clonotype. The CDR3 region has the DNA TGTGCCAGCAGCGTAGAGCACGGATCCTACGAGCAGTACTTC. This sequence encodes CASSVEHGSYEQYF. The chain combines TRBV5-5 with TRBJ2-7; D not resolved. The CDR3 runs to 14 residues. V shed 4 bases and J shed 1 base, with 12 bases lying between them. CDR1 SGHKS and CDR2 YYEKEE come from the germline V gene (reference sequence).

The gene calls are TRBV25-1 and TRBJ2-3, with D tentatively TRBD1 or TRBD2 (5 bases each). The germline V and J ends were trimmed by 3 bases and 5 bases, with 18 bases remaining between them. Germline loops: CDR1 MGHDK, CDR2 SYGVNS. This CDR3 has 16 amino acids. As DNA, the CDR3 is TGTGCCAGCAGTGATTCCCGTTCCGGGGCGTTAGATACGCAGTATTTT. Translation gives CASSDSRSGALDTQYF. The variable domain in full, with the rest retrieved from reference TRBV25-1 and TRBJ2-3, is EADIYQTPRYLVIGTGKKITLECSQTMGHDKMYWYQQDPGMELHLIHYSYGVNSTEKGDLSSESTVSRIRTEHFPLTLESARPSHTSQYLCASSDSRSGALDTQYFGPGTRLTVL.

This chain uses TRBV6-1 with TRBJ2-2; D is perhaps TRBD2 (5 bases). CDR3 length: 17 residues. Germline CDR1 MNHNS, CDR2 SASEGT. V lost 2 bases and J lost 2, with 15 bases in between. This chain's CDR3 is CASSESSVPRNTGELFF. The CDR3 nucleotides read TGTGCCAGCAGTGAAAGTAGCGTCCCAAGAAACACCGGGGAGCTGTTTTTT.

The rearrangement links TRBV2 to TRBJ2-7, with a weak D call TRBD1 (5 bases). This CDR3 is 15 amino acids long. Trimming cost V 7 bases and J 0 bases, with 16 bases left between them. Germline-derived CDR1 and CDR2 are SNHLY and FYNNEI. The CDR3 spells CASNLQGDSSYEQYF. In nucleotides, the CDR3 is TGTGCCAGCAACCTCCAAGGGGATAGCTCCTACGAGCAGTACTTC.

In its sample, this clonotype was seen a few times. The rearrangement uses TRBV5-1 and TRBJ2-5; D might be TRBD1 or TRBD2, each matching 5 bases. Germline assignment: CDR1 SGHRS and CDR2 YFSETQ. V was cut by 4 bases and J by 2 bases, with 15 bases left in between. There are 15 residues in the CDR3. CDR3 protein: CASSPGPRDQETQYF. CDR3 DNA: TGCGCCAGCAGCCCGGGACCCAGGGATCAAGAGACCCAGTACTTC.

The chain couples TRBV4-3 to TRBJ1-2, with D perhaps TRBD1 (5 bases). Germline V gene data show CDR1 as LGHNA and CDR2 as YSLEER. V lost 1 base and J 0 bases, leaving 9 bases between the germline ends. This CDR3 region has 15 residues. CDR3 loop: CASSQVGTSNYGYTF. CDR3 coding DNA: TGCGCCAGCAGCCAAGTGGGGACTTCTAACTATGGCTACACCTTC.

V gene TRBV11-3 combines with J gene TRBJ2-6; possible D gene TRBD1, 6 bases. Trimming took off 4 bases at V and 2 bases at J, with 9 bases between the two ends. This CDR3 spans 15 amino acids. The germline CDR1 and CDR2 sequences are SGHNT and YENEEA. The CDR3 bases are TGTGCCAGCAGCTCTGGGACAACTGGGGCCAACGTCCTGACTTTC. Amino acid sequence: CASSSGTTGANVLTF.

This clonotype was detected a few times. This chain connects TRBV14 to TRBJ2-7; 12 bases agree with TRBD2. V trimming: 4 bases; J trimming: 1 base; junction bases outside the gene matches: 5. The CDR3 has 16 residues. Germline V lookup: CDR1 SGHDN, CDR2 FVKESK. The CDR3 nucleotides read TGTGCCAGCAGCCCTCGGACTAGCGGGATGTCCTACGAGCAGTACTTC. The encoded protein is CASSPRTSGMSYEQYF.

As DNA, the CDR3 is TGTGCCAGCAGCCAAGTCGGCCTTAGCTCCTACAATGAGCAGTACTTC. Translating gives CASSQVGLSSYNEQYF. The chain uses TRBV4-2 and TRBJ2-1; D not certain. The J call is doubtful: the DNA matches TRBJ2-7 better. CDR1 is LGHNA, CDR2 YNFKEQ, per germline. The CDR3 loop spans 16 amino acids.

This clonotype was counted only a few times. The J gene is TRBJ2-7, the V gene TRBV14, with 11 bases identical to TRBD2. CDR1 is SGHDN and CDR2 is FVKESK in the germline V gene. The CDR3 contains 17 residues. V was clipped by 1 base and J by 1 base; unmatched bases: 6. The CDR3 loop reads CASSQGTSGRYSYEQYF. CDR3 in DNA: TGTGCCAGCAGCCAAGGTACTAGCGGGAGATATTCCTACGAGCAGTACTTC.

This clonotype was counted at least ten times. CDR3 coding DNA: TGTGCCAGCAGTTTATCCCTTTACGAGCAGTACTTC. Translation: CASSLSLYEQYF. This chain joins TRBV28 and TRBJ2-7; no clear D. This CDR3 is 12 amino acids long. Germline values: CDR1 MDHEN, CDR2 SYDVKM. V lost 1 base to trimming and J lost 4 bases, with 5 bases between them.

The chain joins TRBV27 to TRBJ2-1, with unresolved D. The CDR3 is 13 amino acids. Per germline, CDR1 MNHEY and CDR2 SMNVEV (reference sequence). V was shortened by 0 bases and J by 7 bases, with 7 bases between the two germline ends. The chain's CDR3 is CASSLSRWNEQFF. The CDR3 DNA reads as TGTGCCAGCAGTTTATCCCGTTGGAATGAGCAGTTCTTC.

The V call is TRBV7-2, the J call TRBJ2-7; 9 bases map to TRBD1. The CDR3 has 15 amino acids. Germline V lookup: CDR1 SGHTA, CDR2 FQGNSA. The V segment lost 5 bases and the J segment 3 bases; nucleotides outside the gene matches: 8. CDR3: CASSPTGGINYEQYF. DNA of the CDR3: TGTGCCAGCAGCCCCACAGGGGGCATTAACTACGAGCAGTACTTC.

CDR3 sequence: CASSGRLGGGAFF. Written as DNA, the CDR3 is TGTGCCAGCAGCGGCCGACTTGGGGGGGGCGCTTTCTTT. The chain combines TRBV14 with TRBJ1-1; the D gene is possibly TRBD1 (6 bases). Germline V gene lookup returns CDR1 SGHDN and CDR2 FVKESK. V gave up 5 bases and J gave up 11 bases, with 18 bases separating them. The CDR3 extends over 13 amino acids.

The chain is built from TRBV5-5 and TRBJ2-2; D uncertain. The V and J ends lost 3 bases and 8 bases respectively, with 11 bases between them. CDR1 is SGHKS and CDR2 is YYEKEE in the germline V gene (reference sequence). This CDR3 contains 13 residues. CDR3 bases: TGTGCCAGCAGCTCGACAATAAGAGGGGAGCTGTTTTTT. Translation gives CASSSTIRGELFF.

The chain employs TRBV28 and TRBJ2-3, with 9 positions matching TRBD2. J lost 2 bases, V lost 8 bases, and 11 bases had no gene match. Germline CDR1 reads MDHEN; CDR2 reads SYDVKM. The length of the CDR3 is 16 residues. The CDR3 spells CASHAPSGIPTDTQYF. CDR3 coding DNA: TGTGCCAGCCATGCCCCTAGCGGGATTCCCACAGATACGCAGTATTTT.

This clonotype was seen at least ten times. This sequence joins TRBV20-1 and TRBJ2-1; 7 bases agree with TRBD2. Looked up from germline, CDR1 is DFQATT and CDR2 is SNEGSKA (reference sequence). The CDR3 covers 16 residues. V dropped 2 bases and J dropped 10; count of bases not matched to a gene: 17. The CDR3 nucleotides are TGCAGTGCTAGACAACTTCGAGCTAGCGGTTCCGAAGAGCAGTTCTTC. This codes for CSARQLRASGSEEQFF.

The rearrangement uses TRBV5-1 and TRBJ2-6, with D perhaps TRBD1 (6 bases). Germline V gives CDR1 SGHRS, CDR2 YFSETQ. V lost 4 bases to trimming and J lost 0 bases, with 11 bases between them. The CDR3 is 16 residues long. The CDR3 DNA reads TGCGCCAGCAGCGTAGGACAGATCTCTGGGGCCAACGTCCTGACTTTC. This sequence encodes CASSVGQISGANVLTF.

The chain uses TRBV7-9 and TRBJ1-5, with D possibly TRBD1 on 5 matching bases. V gave up 3 bases and J gave up 7 bases, with 10 bases separating them. Germline V gives CDR1 SEHNR, CDR2 FQNEAQ (reference sequence). CDR3 length equals 13 residues. The CDR3 here is CASSFKEGQPQHF. The DNA of the CDR3 is TGTGCCAGCAGCTTTAAGGAGGGGCAGCCCCAGCATTTT.

The V gene is TRBV6-1, the J gene TRBJ2-7, with 11 bases identical to TRBD2. This CDR3 is built from 14 residues. The trim removed 8 bases at V and 1 base at J, leaving 4 bases unmatched. From germline, CDR1 is MNHNS and CDR2 SASEGT. CDR3: CASLRLAGSYEQYF. The CDR3 nucleotides read TGTGCCAGCCTAAGACTAGCGGGGTCCTACGAGCAGTACTTC.

Comment on this clonotype: An end of the junction differs from the germline gene, which may be a read error. The CDR3: CASSLNVPDTRYF. The CDR3 nucleotides read TGCGCCAGCAGCCTGAATGTACCAGATACGCGGTATTTT. The rearrangement links TRBV5-1 to TRBJ2-3; the D is unclear. The V gene's germline CDR1 is SGHRS and CDR2 YFSETQ. CDR3 length: 13 residues.

The V call is TRBV7-2, the J call TRBJ2-1; tentatively, D is TRBD2 (6 bases). Germline V gene sequence: CDR1 SGHTA, CDR2 FQGNSA. The ends were cut back, 2 bases at V and 8 bases at J, with 10 bases in the middle. This CDR3 comprises 13 residues. CDR3 amino acids: CASSLLARDEQFF. DNA of the CDR3: TGTGCCAGCAGCTTACTAGCGCGCGATGAGCAGTTCTTC.

This chain joins TRBV6-1 and TRBJ1-2, with D hard to call. V was cut by 7 bases and J by 4 bases, with 16 bases left in between. There are 14 residues in the CDR3. Germline V lookup: CDR1 MNHNS, CDR2 SASEGT. The CDR3 loop is CASKDPTTGYGYTF. DNA for the CDR3: TGTGCCAGCAAGGACCCAACCACTGGCTATGGCTACACCTTC.

This clonotype was recorded a few times. The chain employs TRBV11-3 and TRBJ2-3; D might be TRBD2 (6 bases). Trimming removed 5 bases from V and 1 base from J, with 13 bases in between. Germline V gene sequence: CDR1 SGHNT, CDR2 YENEEA. The CDR3 spans 15 residues. The DNA of the CDR3 is TGTGCCAGCAGCCCCCGGAGGGGAGGCACAGATACGCAGTATTTT. Translated, it gives CASSPRRGGTDTQYF.

The J gene is TRBJ2-1, the V gene TRBV20-1; 9 bases line up with TRBD2. The length of the CDR3 is 17 residues. Germline lookup yields CDR1 DFQATT and CDR2 SNEGSKA (reference sequence). CDR3 region: CSGGKKIAGVLGNEQFF. The CDR3 DNA sequence: TGCAGCGGGGGGAAAAAGATAGCGGGAGTGTTGGGAAATGAGCAGTTCTTC.

This clonotype was counted only a few times. The V call is TRBV10-3, the J call TRBJ1-2, with D unresolved. CDR3 length equals 13 residues. V lost 2 bases and J lost 5, with 9 bases in between. Looked up from germline, CDR1 is ENHRY and CDR2 is SYGVKD. CDR3: CAISETVSYGYTF. The DNA for the CDR3 is TGTGCCATCAGTGAGACCGTCTCTTATGGCTACACCTTC.